The rows below give T cell receptor beta chains drawn from one sample of a study of cytomegalovirus exposure and HLA in healthy donors. TCRdb's table, derived via immunoSEQ multiplex PCR, lists solely in-frame clones and lacks some. The sample holds about 130,000 clones, approximately 85% seen once. The sample was PBMCs. The receptors come from a boy aged 5-17 years in good health and CMV-seronegative. CDR3s include the opening cysteine and the closing phenylalanine or tryptophan. Fields, in order: V gene, clone size, J gene, D gene, CDR3 length, CDR3 protein, CDR3 DNA. The D gene is left open where the match is weak. A row's size may be missing; if present it is once, few, many or a size class.

v_gene: TRBV7-3
abundance: NA
j_gene: TRBJ2-7
d_gene: NA
len: 15
CDR3aa: CASSSGGGYSAEQYF
CDR3nt: TGTGCCAGCAGCTCCGGCGGAGGGTACTCTGCCGAGCAGTACTTC

v_gene: TRBV12-1
abundance: NA
j_gene: TRBJ2-7
d_gene: NA
len: 16
CDR3aa: CASSSKPGQGNYEQYF
CDR3nt: TGTGCCAGCAGCTCAAAACCGGGACAGGGGAACTACGAGCAGTACTTC

v_gene: TRBV19
abundance: NA
j_gene: TRBJ1-2
d_gene: NA
len: 13
CDR3aa: CASSIGQGYGYTF
CDR3nt: TGTGCCAGTAGTATAGGGCAGGGGTACGGCTACACCTTC

v_gene: TRBV19
abundance: NA
j_gene: TRBJ1-2
d_gene: NA
len: 12
CDR3aa: CASSDRRGGYTF
CDR3nt: TGTGCCAGTAGTGATCGGAGGGGCGGCTACACCTTC

v_gene: TRBV10-2
abundance: NA
j_gene: TRBJ2-7
d_gene: TRBD2
len: 14
CDR3aa: CASCLGGTLEEQYF
CDR3nt: TGCGCCAGCTGCCTCGGGGGGACTCTAGAAGAGCAGTACTTC

v_gene: TRBV6-5
abundance: NA
j_gene: TRBJ2-1
d_gene: NA
len: 14
CDR3aa: CASRQPGGRGEQFF
CDR3nt: TGTGCCAGCAGACAACCCGGGGGGCGCGGTGAGCAGTTCTTC

v_gene: TRBV5-1
abundance: NA
j_gene: TRBJ2-7
d_gene: TRBD1
len: 16
CDR3aa: CASSLAGTDPSYEQYF
CDR3nt: TGCGCCAGCAGCTTGGCCGGGACAGACCCCTCCTACGAGCAGTACTTC

v_gene: TRBV19
abundance: once
j_gene: TRBJ2-5
d_gene: TRBD1
len: 13
CDR3aa: CASRGTVKETQYF
CDR3nt: TGTGCCAGTAGAGGGACAGTAAAAGAGACCCAGTACTTC

v_gene: TRBV30
abundance: NA
j_gene: TRBJ2-1
d_gene: TRBD1
len: 13
CDR3aa: CAWQGQGGDEQFF
CDR3nt: TGTGCCTGGCAGGGACAGGGGGGCGATGAGCAGTTCTTC

v_gene: TRBV4-3
abundance: NA
j_gene: TRBJ2-7
d_gene: TRBD2
len: 16
CDR3aa: CASSQELAGSSYEQYF
CDR3nt: TGCGCCAGCAGCCAAGAACTAGCGGGGTCTTCCTACGAGCAGTACTTC

v_gene: TRBV2
abundance: NA
j_gene: TRBJ1-2
d_gene: TRBD1
len: 14
CDR3aa: CASPGLQGAGGYTF
CDR3nt: TGTGCCAGCCCGGGGCTCCAGGGGGCAGGTGGCTACACCTTC

v_gene: TRBV9
abundance: NA
j_gene: TRBJ2-3
d_gene: TRBD2
len: 16
CDR3aa: CASNNGGRAWEDTQYF
CDR3nt: TGTGCCAGCAATAATGGCGGGAGGGCCTGGGAAGATACGCAGTATTTT

v_gene: TRBV6-6
abundance: NA
j_gene: TRBJ1-1
d_gene: NA
len: 16
CDR3aa: CASSYGVGGESTEAFF
CDR3nt: TGTGCCAGCAGTTACGGGGTGGGGGGGGAGAGCACTGAAGCTTTCTTT

v_gene: TRBV29-1
abundance: NA
j_gene: TRBJ2-7
d_gene: NA
len: 13
CDR3aa: CSVVTVRGYEQYF
CDR3nt: TGCAGCGTTGTCACAGTCAGGGGCTACGAGCAGTACTTC

v_gene: TRBV5-6
abundance: few
j_gene: TRBJ2-2
d_gene: NA
len: 13
CDR3aa: CASSFDSTGELFF
CDR3nt: TGTGCCAGCAGCTTTGACAGCACCGGGGAGCTGTTTTTT

v_gene: TRBV18
abundance: NA
j_gene: TRBJ2-3
d_gene: TRBD1
len: 15
CDR3aa: CASSPQGASTDTQYF
CDR3nt: TGTGCCAGCTCACCACAGGGGGCTAGCACAGATACGCAGTATTTT

v_gene: TRBV30
abundance: NA
j_gene: TRBJ2-4
d_gene: TRBD1
len: 16
CDR3aa: CAWCPGTGVAKNIQYF
CDR3nt: TGTGCCTGGTGCCCTGGGACAGGGGTAGCCAAAAACATTCAGTACTTC

v_gene: TRBV27
abundance: NA
j_gene: TRBJ2-7
d_gene: NA
len: 12
CDR3aa: CASSPNNYEQYF
CDR3nt: TGTGCCAGCAGTCCTAATAACTACGAGCAGTACTTC

v_gene: TRBV4-3
abundance: few
j_gene: TRBJ2-2
d_gene: TRBD2
len: 15
CDR3aa: CASSQVGGGRGELFF
CDR3nt: TGCGCCAGCAGCCAAGTCGGGGGGGGGAGAGGGGAGCTGTTTTTT

v_gene: TRBV27
abundance: NA
j_gene: TRBJ2-1
d_gene: NA
len: 16
CDR3aa: CASSYTGTSSYNEQFF
CDR3nt: TGTGCCAGCAGTTACACCGGGACAAGCTCCTACAATGAGCAGTTCTTC

v_gene: TRBV13
abundance: NA
j_gene: TRBJ2-7
d_gene: TRBD2
len: 13
CDR3aa: CASSSRTSYEQYF
CDR3nt: TGTGCCAGCAGCTCACGGACTAGCTACGAGCAGTACTTC

v_gene: TRBV29-1
abundance: NA
j_gene: TRBJ1-1
d_gene: TRBD1
len: 12
CDR3aa: CSVELSTGKAFF
CDR3nt: TGCAGCGTTGAATTATCGACAGGGAAAGCTTTCTTT

v_gene: TRBV5-1
abundance: once
j_gene: TRBJ2-7
d_gene: NA
len: 14
CDR3aa: CASSPSPGSYEQYF
CDR3nt: TGCGCCAGCAGCCCCTCACCGGGGTCCTACGAGCAGTACTTC

v_gene: TRBV7-3
abundance: NA
j_gene: TRBJ2-1
d_gene: TRBD2
len: 17
CDR3aa: CASSLKGGLAGYNEQFF
CDR3nt: TGTGCCAGCAGCTTAAAGGGAGGACTAGCGGGGTACAATGAGCAGTTCTTC

v_gene: TRBV11-2
abundance: once
j_gene: TRBJ2-7
d_gene: TRBD2
len: 16
CDR3aa: CASSLDLSGGRYEQYF
CDR3nt: TGTGCCAGCAGCTTAGACCTTAGCGGGGGGAGGTACGAGCAGTACTTC

v_gene: TRBV6-5
abundance: NA
j_gene: TRBJ2-7
d_gene: NA
len: 12
CDR3aa: CASSYTGYEQYF
CDR3nt: TGTGCCAGCAGTTATACGGGCTACGAGCAGTACTTC

v_gene: TRBV27
abundance: NA
j_gene: TRBJ2-7
d_gene: NA
len: 13
CDR3aa: CASCRQDSYEQYF
CDR3nt: TGTGCCAGCTGTCGACAGGACTCCTACGAGCAGTACTTC

v_gene: TRBV30
abundance: NA
j_gene: TRBJ1-3
d_gene: NA
len: 15
CDR3aa: CAWSAGRSSGNTIYF
CDR3nt: TGTGCCTGGAGTGCAGGGCGGAGCTCTGGAAACACCATATATTTT

v_gene: TRBV6-6
abundance: NA
j_gene: TRBJ2-5
d_gene: TRBD1
len: 14
CDR3aa: CASSKGQEVETQYF
CDR3nt: TGTGCCAGCAGTAAGGGACAGGAAGTTGAGACCCAGTACTTC

v_gene: TRBV18
abundance: NA
j_gene: TRBJ1-1
d_gene: NA
len: 15
CDR3aa: CASSLRGDMNTEAFF
CDR3nt: TGTGCCAGCTCACTCCGGGGGGACATGAACACTGAAGCTTTCTTT

v_gene: TRBV6-1
abundance: NA
j_gene: TRBJ1-1
d_gene: TRBD1
len: 14
CDR3aa: CAGRQGGMNTEAFF
CDR3nt: TGTGCCGGCAGACAGGGGGGCATGAACACTGAAGCTTTCTTT

v_gene: TRBV4-1
abundance: NA
j_gene: TRBJ1-5
d_gene: NA
len: 16
CDR3aa: CASSQDRAGTYQPQHF
CDR3nt: TGCGCCAGCAGCCAAGATCGCGCGGGGACCTATCAGCCCCAGCATTTT

v_gene: TRBV7-8
abundance: NA
j_gene: TRBJ2-7
d_gene: NA
len: 16
CDR3aa: CASSLGAETVTYEQYF
CDR3nt: TGTGCCAGCAGCTTAGGGGCTGAAACAGTCACCTACGAGCAGTACTTC

v_gene: TRBV15
abundance: NA
j_gene: TRBJ1-3
d_gene: TRBD1
len: 16
CDR3aa: CATSRVQGAWGNTIYF
CDR3nt: TGTGCCACCAGCAGGGTGCAGGGGGCGTGGGGAAACACCATATATTTT

v_gene: TRBV5-1
abundance: few
j_gene: TRBJ1-1
d_gene: NA
len: 12
CDR3aa: CASSLVGEAAFF
CDR3nt: TGCGCCAGCAGCTTGGTGGGGGAGGCAGCTTTCTTT

v_gene: TRBV7-8
abundance: NA
j_gene: TRBJ2-1
d_gene: NA
len: 15
CDR3aa: CASSFVGGSYNEQFF
CDR3nt: TGTGCCAGCAGCTTCGTGGGGGGCTCCTACAATGAGCAGTTCTTC

v_gene: TRBV16
abundance: NA
j_gene: TRBJ1-5
d_gene: NA
len: 15
CDR3aa: CASSPGGGGNQPQHF
CDR3nt: TGTGCCAGCAGCCCGGGGGGGGGAGGCAATCAGCCCCAGCATTTT

v_gene: TRBV5-1
abundance: NA
j_gene: TRBJ2-2
d_gene: TRBD2
len: 15
CDR3aa: CASQTGLAGSGELFF
CDR3nt: TGCGCCAGCCAAACAGGACTAGCGGGATCCGGGGAGCTGTTTTTT

v_gene: TRBV19
abundance: NA
j_gene: TRBJ2-1
d_gene: NA
len: 15
CDR3aa: CASKAGASSYNEQFF
CDR3nt: TGTGCCAGTAAGGCGGGCGCCAGCTCCTACAATGAGCAGTTCTTC

v_gene: TRBV11-2
abundance: NA
j_gene: TRBJ2-3
d_gene: NA
len: 15
CDR3aa: CASSPQGFSTDTQYF
CDR3nt: TGTGCCAGCAGCCCTCAGGGTTTTAGCACAGATACGCAGTATTTT

v_gene: TRBV2
abundance: NA
j_gene: TRBJ1-2
d_gene: TRBD1
len: 14
CDR3aa: CASTKGQGNYGYTF
CDR3nt: TGTGCCAGCACCAAGGGACAGGGGAACTATGGCTACACCTTC

v_gene: TRBV7-2
abundance: NA
j_gene: TRBJ2-7
d_gene: TRBD1
len: 17
CDR3aa: CASSLASGTGRSYEQYF
CDR3nt: TGTGCCAGCAGCTTAGCCTCCGGGACAGGGCGATCCTACGAGCAGTACTTC

v_gene: TRBV10-2
abundance: NA
j_gene: TRBJ2-7
d_gene: TRBD2
len: 16
CDR3aa: CASSEAGGPSSYEQYF
CDR3nt: TGCGCCAGCAGTGAGGCGGGAGGGCCGAGCTCCTACGAGCAGTACTTC

v_gene: TRBV6-6
abundance: NA
j_gene: TRBJ2-7
d_gene: TRBD2
len: 15
CDR3aa: CASSSTSGGSYEQYF
CDR3nt: TGTGCCAGCAGTTCAACTAGCGGGGGTTCCTACGAGCAGTACTTC

v_gene: TRBV1
abundance: NA
j_gene: TRBJ2-1
d_gene: NA
len: 13
CDR3aa: CTSSQEASIEQFF
CDR3nt: TGCACCAGCAGCCAAGAGGCTAGTATTGAGCAGTTCTTC

v_gene: TRBV9
abundance: NA
j_gene: TRBJ2-7
d_gene: NA
len: 13
CDR3aa: CASSVGHTYEQYF
CDR3nt: TGTGCCAGCAGCGTCGGACACACCTACGAGCAGTACTTC

v_gene: TRBV7-9
abundance: NA
j_gene: TRBJ2-1
d_gene: NA
len: 15
CDR3aa: CASSSGHYSYNEQFF
CDR3nt: TGTGCCAGCAGCTCGGGACACTACTCCTACAATGAGCAGTTCTTC

v_gene: TRBV4-3
abundance: few
j_gene: TRBJ2-4
d_gene: TRBD1
len: 15
CDR3aa: CASSPRQGAKNIQYF
CDR3nt: TGCGCCAGCAGCCCGCGACAGGGGGCCAAAAACATTCAGTACTTC

v_gene: TRBV4-3
abundance: NA
j_gene: TRBJ1-6
d_gene: TRBD1
len: 17
CDR3aa: CASSQVGGTVTNSPLHF
CDR3nt: TGCGCCAGCAGCCAAGTAGGAGGGACAGTTACGAATTCACCCCTCCACTTT

v_gene: TRBV29-1
abundance: NA
j_gene: TRBJ1-2
d_gene: TRBD1
len: 13
CDR3aa: CSVVFTGGNGYTF
CDR3nt: TGCAGCGTTGTTTTTACAGGGGGCAATGGCTACACCTTC

v_gene: TRBV5-1
abundance: NA
j_gene: TRBJ1-2
d_gene: TRBD1
len: 14
CDR3aa: CASSLGSRGDGYTF
CDR3nt: TGCGCCAGCAGCTTGGGTTCCAGGGGGGATGGCTACACCTTC

v_gene: TRBV19
abundance: NA
j_gene: TRBJ1-1
d_gene: TRBD1
len: 12
CDR3aa: CASREQGLGAFF
CDR3nt: TGTGCCAGTAGGGAACAGGGGCTGGGAGCTTTCTTT

v_gene: TRBV5-6
abundance: NA
j_gene: TRBJ2-1
d_gene: TRBD1
len: 15
CDR3aa: CASSQDRRSYNEQFF
CDR3nt: TGTGCCAGCAGCCAGGACAGGCGTTCTTACAATGAGCAGTTCTTC

v_gene: TRBV30
abundance: NA
j_gene: TRBJ1-2
d_gene: TRBD1
len: 14
CDR3aa: CACETGARDYGYTF
CDR3nt: TGTGCCTGCGAAACAGGGGCGCGGGACTATGGCTACACCTTC

v_gene: TRBV9
abundance: NA
j_gene: TRBJ1-1
d_gene: TRBD1
len: 16
CDR3aa: CASSVSGGIGNTEAFF
CDR3nt: TGTGCCAGCAGCGTGTCAGGGGGTATTGGGAACACTGAAGCTTTCTTT